Below, 13 T cell receptor beta chains from the same sample are listed, as sequenced in a study of shared clonotypes between healthy human individuals. The data were produced by immunoSEQ multiplex PCR, yet TCRdb's version contains in-frame clones alone and is incomplete. In the table there are 2 million to 2.5 million clones, more than 85% of which are singletons. The sample taken for sequencing was naive CD4+ T cells from PBMCs. The subset here: CD45RA+ positively selected. The receptor set was obtained from a man aged 18 to 29 in good health. Some clones in this sample may be carry-over from other donors' samples.

The chain uses TRBV5-1 and TRBJ2-3; 8 bases are a match to TRBD1. The CDR3 spans 16 residues. V trimming: 2 bases; J trimming: 3 bases; junction bases outside the gene matches: 8. Germline CDR1 and CDR2: SGHRS and YFSETQ. The CDR3 nucleotides read TGCGCCAGCAGCTTAGGACAGGGCGTTGGTACAGATACGCAGTATTTT. It translates to CASSLGQGVGTDTQYF.

V gene TRBV2 combines with J gene TRBJ2-3, with TRBD1 matching 7 bases. The germline CDR1 and CDR2 sequences are SNHLY and FYNNEI. This CDR3 region has 13 residues. V was clipped by 7 bases and J by 2 bases; unmatched bases: 3. CDR3 DNA: TGTGCCAGCACCGGGACAGACACAGATACGCAGTATTTT. It codes for CASTGTDTDTQYF.

The V call is TRBV15, the J call TRBJ2-2; no reliable D call. The CDR3 covers 13 residues. CDR1 and CDR2 from the germline V gene are LNHNV and YYDKDF (reference sequence). V lost 1 base and J 4 bases, leaving 4 bases between the germline ends. CDR3 residues: CATSRGVTGELFF. The CDR3 DNA sequence: TGTGCCACCAGCAGAGGGGTCACCGGGGAGCTGTTTTTT.

The chain combines TRBV6-5 with TRBJ2-3; the match to TRBD2 covers 7 bases. Germline lookup yields CDR1 MNHEY and CDR2 SVGAGI. The CDR3 totals 15 residues. J was trimmed by 3 bases and V by 2 bases; bases with no gene match: 5. Written as DNA, the CDR3 is TGTGCCAGCAGTTACGAGGCGGGAGTTACAGATACGCAGTATTTT. Its protein product is CASSYEAGVTDTQYF.

The chain carries TRBV28 and TRBJ2-2; 8 bases are shared with TRBD2. The CDR3 extends over 14 amino acids. With V trimmed by 1 base and J by 6 bases, 1 base remained unmatched. From germline, CDR1 is MDHEN and CDR2 SYDVKM. CDR3 coding DNA: TGTGCCAGCAGTTTATCACTAGCGGCCGGGGAGCTGTTTTTT. Translating gives CASSLSLAAGELFF.

This chain uses TRBV2 with TRBJ2-1; possibly TRBD2 for D (6 bases). V was trimmed by 2 bases and J by 3 bases, leaving 11 bases between them. Germline loops: CDR1 SNHLY, CDR2 FYNNEI. The CDR3 sequence is 15 residues long. The CDR3 protein is CASSEQAGNYNEQFF. The CDR3 nucleotides read TGTGCCAGCAGTGAACAAGCGGGCAACTACAATGAGCAGTTCTTC.

The chain uses TRBV5-1 and TRBJ1-2, with 7 nucleotides matching TRBD1. Germline-derived CDR1 and CDR2 are SGHRS and YFSETQ. The CDR3 consists of 14 residues. V shed 0 bases, J shed 3 bases, and the junction held 2 bases outside the gene matches. Here the CDR3 DNA reads TGCGCCAGCAGCTTGGACAGGGGCGACTATGGCTACACCTTC. It codes for CASSLDRGDYGYTF.

The chain uses TRBV7-9 and TRBJ1-1; D may be TRBD1 (5 bases). The V gene lost 5 bases and the J gene lost 4 bases, with 14 bases spanning the gap. The length of the CDR3 is 14 residues. Looked up from germline, CDR1 is SEHNR and CDR2 is FQNEAQ (reference sequence). The CDR3 sequence is CASSQFYQGTEAFF. Written as DNA, the CDR3 is TGTGCCAGCAGCCAATTTTACCAGGGCACTGAAGCTTTCTTT.

This chain joins TRBV7-9 and TRBJ2-1; D is perhaps TRBD2 (6 bases). With 5 bases removed from V and 9 bases from J, the gap between germline ends came to 11 bases. Germline loops: CDR1 SEHNR, CDR2 FQNEAQ (reference sequence). This CDR3 has 12 amino acids. The CDR3 bases are TGTGCCAGCAGCCAAAGGACTATTGAGCAGTTCTTC. Residues: CASSQRTIEQFF.

The genes are TRBV5-8 and TRBJ1-1; tentatively, D is TRBD1 (6 bases). V was shortened by 5 bases and J by 4 bases, with 21 bases between the two germline ends. Per germline, CDR1 SGHTS and CDR2 YDEGEE. The length of the CDR3 is 16 residues. The CDR3 DNA is TGTGCCAGCAGAGCCGAGTGGGGGCCTGGAGGCACTGAAGCTTTCTTT. This gives the protein CASRAEWGPGGTEAFF.

The V gene is TRBV5-1, the J gene TRBJ2-5; TRBD2 matches at 8 bases. J gave up 5 bases and V 0 bases, and 9 bases lay outside the gene matches. The germline gives CDR1 SGHRS, CDR2 YFSETQ. This CDR3 has 16 residues. The CDR3 DNA is TGCGCCAGCAGCTTGGCCGGACTAGCTGGCTTTGAGACCCAGTACTTC. Amino acid sequence: CASSLAGLAGFETQYF.

V and J are TRBV10-3 and TRBJ2-3; perhaps TRBD1 as D (5 bases). V dropped 2 bases and J dropped 4 bases, with 7 bases sitting between them. The V gene's germline CDR1 is ENHRY and CDR2 SYGVKD. This CDR3 has 13 amino acids. CDR3 sequence reads: CAISEGAPDTQYF. As DNA, the CDR3 is TGTGCCATCAGTGAGGGGGCCCCAGATACGCAGTATTTT.

This clone was seen just once. This rearrangement joins TRBV6-6 to TRBJ2-2; weak D call: TRBD2 (7 bases). The germline V and J ends were trimmed by 2 bases and 6 bases, with 13 bases remaining between them. The CDR3 runs 15 residues. Germline loops: CDR1 MNHNY, CDR2 SVGAGI (reference sequence). CDR3 region: CASSYGGGAPGELFF. As DNA, the CDR3 is TGTGCCAGCAGTTACGGGGGGGGCGCCCCCGGGGAGCTGTTTTTT.